This T cell receptor (beta chain) was retrieved from a study of blood T cell repertoires in COVID-19. Across under 25 US areas, participants ranged in age from about 18 to 90 years. In the authors' methods: Amplified reference gene primers provided the basis for estimating nucleated cell counts. Sequenced by immunoSEQ multiplex PCR; TCRdb stores in-frame clones only, minus some. V and J calls and clone size are given by that table; D and trimming were obtained from the DNA. This sample carries about 340,000 clones, just over 85% of them seen once, and the ten largest clones take roughly 4%. The V gene's germline CDR1 is MDHEN and CDR2 SYDVKM. The V gene end was trimmed by 10 bases and the J gene end by 6 bases; junction bases not matched to a gene: 13. This CDR3 is built from 14 residues.

This receptor was taken from a woman aged 40 to 50 with acute COVID-19. This chain connects TRBV28 to TRBJ1-1, with 8 nucleotides matching TRBD1. The sequencing sample was made of PBMCs or T cells enriched from blood (not recorded which). Written as DNA, the CDR3 is TGTGCCACCAGACGGACAGGGAAATTGGCTGAAGCTTTCTTT. Translation: CATRRTGKLAEAFF. Together with reference TRBV28 and TRBJ1-1, the CDR3 gives the full variable domain: DVKVTQSSRYLVKRTGEKVFLECVQDMDHENMFWYRQDPGLGLRLIYFSYDVKMKEKGDIPEGYSVSREKKERFSLILESASTNQTSMYLCATRRTGKLAEAFFGQGTRLTVV.